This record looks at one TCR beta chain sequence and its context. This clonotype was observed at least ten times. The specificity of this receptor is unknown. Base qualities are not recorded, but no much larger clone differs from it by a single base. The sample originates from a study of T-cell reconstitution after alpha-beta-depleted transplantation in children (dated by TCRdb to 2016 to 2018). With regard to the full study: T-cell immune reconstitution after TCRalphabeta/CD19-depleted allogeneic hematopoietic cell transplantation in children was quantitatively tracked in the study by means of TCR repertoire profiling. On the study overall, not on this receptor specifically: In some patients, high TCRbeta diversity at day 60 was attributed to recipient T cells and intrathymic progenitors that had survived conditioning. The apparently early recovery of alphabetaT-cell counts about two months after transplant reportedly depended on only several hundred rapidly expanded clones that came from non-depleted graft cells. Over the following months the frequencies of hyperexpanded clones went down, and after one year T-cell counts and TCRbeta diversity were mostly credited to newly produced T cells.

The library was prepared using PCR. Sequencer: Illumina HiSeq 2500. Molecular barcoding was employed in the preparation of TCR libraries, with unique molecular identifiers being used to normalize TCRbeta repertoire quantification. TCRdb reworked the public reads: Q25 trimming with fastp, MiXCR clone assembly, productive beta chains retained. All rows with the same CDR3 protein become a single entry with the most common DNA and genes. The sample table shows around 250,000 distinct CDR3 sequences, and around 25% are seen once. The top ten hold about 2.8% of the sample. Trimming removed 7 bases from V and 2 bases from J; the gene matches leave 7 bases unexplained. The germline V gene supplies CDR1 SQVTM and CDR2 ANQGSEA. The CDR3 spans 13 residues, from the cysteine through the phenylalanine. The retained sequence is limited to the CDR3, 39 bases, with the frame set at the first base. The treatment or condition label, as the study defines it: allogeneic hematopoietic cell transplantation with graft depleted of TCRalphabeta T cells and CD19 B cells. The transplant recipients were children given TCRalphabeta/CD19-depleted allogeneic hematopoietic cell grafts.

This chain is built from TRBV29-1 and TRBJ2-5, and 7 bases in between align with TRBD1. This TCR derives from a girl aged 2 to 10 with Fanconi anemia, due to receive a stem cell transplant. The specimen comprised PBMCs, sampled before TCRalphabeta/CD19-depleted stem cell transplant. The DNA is TGCAGCGCCGTAGGGGGCCCTCAAGAGACCCAGTACTTC. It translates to CSAVGGPQETQYF.